The T cell receptor (beta chain) described here comes from a study of CD8+ T cells in alopecia areata. Overall study: Those receiving the skin were roughly 6-11-week-old female C3H/HeJ mice, whose grafts came from roughly 6-12-month-old C3H/HeJ donors with spontaneous alopecia.

Study results and limitations: Clonality was higher in lesional than normal scalp, especially in alopecia totalis/universalis. Possibly as an HLA-related effect, TCR sharing across patients appeared less clear than in mice.

On the basis of CD4, CD8alpha, NKG2D, NKG2ACE and other markers, pooled cutaneous lymph node cells were sorted. A few counts support this clone. The antigen is not known. Each gene name is a mouse one. With the read ending 4 residues before the CDR3 end, the germline J gene is used to fill in that end. The CDR3 length is 12 residues. Germline CDR1 reads LGHDT; CDR2 reads YNNKQL (reference sequence). cDNA reverse transcribed from extracted RNA served as the sequencing template. The data were produced by immunoSEQ multiplex PCR, yet TCRdb's version contains in-frame clones alone and is incomplete. This repertoire holds about 300,000 clones, and none appear only once.

This chain uses TRBV4 with TRBJ2-5, with TRBD2 matching 7 bases. Sequencing was carried out using CD4+ T cells sorted from a lymph node. This receptor was obtained from a C3H/HeJ mouse with alopecia areata. This mouse strain has H2-k as its MHC haplotype. CDR3 sequence: CASSRGGDTQYF. The CDR3 DNA, read in part, is TGTGCCAGCAGCCGGGGGGGAGAC.